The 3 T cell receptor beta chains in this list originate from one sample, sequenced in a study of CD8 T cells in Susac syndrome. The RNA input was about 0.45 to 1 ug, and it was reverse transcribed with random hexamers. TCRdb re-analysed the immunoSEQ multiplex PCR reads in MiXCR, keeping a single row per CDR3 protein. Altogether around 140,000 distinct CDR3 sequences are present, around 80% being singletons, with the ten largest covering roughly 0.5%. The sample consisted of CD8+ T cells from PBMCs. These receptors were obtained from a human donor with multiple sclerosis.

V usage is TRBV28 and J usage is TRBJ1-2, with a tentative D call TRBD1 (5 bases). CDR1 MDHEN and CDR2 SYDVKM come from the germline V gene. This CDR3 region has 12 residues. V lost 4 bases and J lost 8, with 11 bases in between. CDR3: CASSYSPGGYTF. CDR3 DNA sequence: TGTGCCAGCAGTTATTCACCAGGGGGCTACACCTTC.

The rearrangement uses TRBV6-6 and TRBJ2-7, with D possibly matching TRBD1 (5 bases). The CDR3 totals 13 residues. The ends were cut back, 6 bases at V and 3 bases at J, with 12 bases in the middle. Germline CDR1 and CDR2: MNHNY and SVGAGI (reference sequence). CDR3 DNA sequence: TGTGCCAGCAGCCTAGGGGTTTTCTACGAGCAGTACGTC. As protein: CASSLGVFYEQYV.

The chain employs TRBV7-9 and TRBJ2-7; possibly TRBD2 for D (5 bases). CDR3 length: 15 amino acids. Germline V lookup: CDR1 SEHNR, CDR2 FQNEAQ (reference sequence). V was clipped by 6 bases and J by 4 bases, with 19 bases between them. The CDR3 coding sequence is TGTGCCAGCAGTCATAGCCGGGAATATCAATACGAGCAGTACTTC. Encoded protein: CASSHSREYQYEQYF. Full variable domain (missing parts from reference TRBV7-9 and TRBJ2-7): DTGVSQNPRHKITKRGQNVTFRCDPISEHNRLYWYRQTLGQGPEFLTYFQNEAQLEKSRLLSDRFSAERPKGSFSTLEIQRTEQGDSAMYLCASSHSREYQYEQYFGPGTRLTVT.